The rows below give T cell receptor beta chains drawn from one sample of a study of shared clonotypes between healthy human individuals. Data came from immunoSEQ multiplex PCR; TCRdb stores just in-frame clones and leaves some out. The table has fewer than 1.4 million clones, approximately 78% seen once. The sequenced material came from memory CD4+ T cells from PBMCs. The receptors were gathered from a man aged 18 to 35 in good health. Some clones in this sample may be carry-over from other donors' samples. CDR3s include the opening cysteine and the closing phenylalanine or tryptophan. The order of the fields is J gene, D gene, clone size, V gene, CDR3 DNA, CDR3 protein. D genes are given only for firm matches. A row's size may be missing; if present it is once, few, many or a size class.

TRBJ2-5 | TRBD1 | NA | TRBV11-2 | TGTGCCAGCAGCTACGGACAGGGGGCAGAGACCCAGTACTTC | CASSYGQGAETQYF
TRBJ1-2 | NA | NA | TRBV28 | TGTGCCAGCAGTCGTGCAGGGATGTCTGGCTACACCTTC | CASSRAGMSGYTF
TRBJ2-7 | NA | NA | TRBV5-1 | TGCGCCAGCAGCTTGGAGGTTGGAGAGCAGTACTTC | CASSLEVGEQYF
TRBJ1-2 | TRBD1 | few | TRBV6-6 | TGTGCCAGCAGTTCGCGGACAGGGGGGCCGGGGTATGGCTACACCTTC | CASSSRTGGPGYGYTF
TRBJ1-1 | NA | many | TRBV29-1 | TGCAGCGTTGCACAGGGCAGCGGCACTGAAGCTTTCTTT | CSVAQGSGTEAFF
TRBJ2-7 | NA | NA | TRBV23-1 | TGCGCCAGCAGTCAAGCTAGGAGGGACGCCTATTACGAGCAGTACTTC | CASSQARRDAYYEQYF
TRBJ1-2 | NA | NA | TRBV28 | TGTGCCAGCAGTCTGACAAAGTATGGCTACACCTTC | CASSLTKYGYTF
TRBJ2-1 | NA | NA | TRBV30 | TGTGCCTGGAGTGTAGAGAGACCTGACAATGAGCAGTTCTTC | CAWSVERPDNEQFF
TRBJ2-3 | NA | once | TRBV28 | TGTGCCAGCAGTTCCCATACCTTGGATACGCAGTATTTT | CASSSHTLDTQYF
TRBJ1-5 | NA | NA | TRBV10-3 | TGTGCCATCAGTGAAGGTGAGGGCAATCAGCCCCAGCATTTT | CAISEGEGNQPQHF
TRBJ2-5 | TRBD2 | NA | TRBV6-1 | TGTGCCAGCAGTGAACAAGGCGTTTCCGGGAGGTATTACTTC | CASSEQGVSGRYYF
TRBJ1-1 | NA | NA | TRBV7-2 | TGTGCCAGCAGCCCCACCCCGGGCAGGAACACTGAAGCTTTCTTT | CASSPTPGRNTEAFF
TRBJ2-2 | NA | few | TRBV9 | TGTGCCAGCAGCCCTCTGAGCGGGTACACCGGGGAGCTGTTTTTT | CASSPLSGYTGELFF
TRBJ2-3 | NA | NA | TRBV10-1 | TGCGCCAGCCCCGGGCAGGGGGGGAGGCGGGAGAGGACAGATACGCAGTATTTT | CASPGQGGRRERTDTQYF
TRBJ1-5 | TRBD1 | NA | TRBV28 | TGTGCCAGCAGCACCCCAGGGGGGTGGAATCAGCCCCAGCATTTT | CASSTPGGWNQPQHF
TRBJ2-5 | NA | NA | TRBV28 | TGTGCCAGCAGGCGGGGCGGACTAGAGACCCAGTACTTC | CASRRGGLETQYF
TRBJ1-1 | TRBD1 | NA | TRBV6-5 | TGTGCCAGCAGTTACGGGGGACAGGTGAACACTGAAGCTTTCTTT | CASSYGGQVNTEAFF
TRBJ2-1 | NA | NA | TRBV19 | TGTGCCAGTAGTATAGTGGGGAGTGAGAATGAGCAGTTCTTC | CASSIVGSENEQFF
TRBJ2-3 | NA | NA | TRBV7-9 | TGTGCCAGCAGCGTCATACAGGGTGTGGGGTCAGATACGCAGTATTTT | CASSVIQGVGSDTQYF
TRBJ2-7 | TRBD1 | NA | TRBV19 | TGTGCCAGTAGTAAGACAGGGAATCCCTACGAGCAGTACTTC | CASSKTGNPYEQYF
TRBJ1-5 | NA | few | TRBV6-1 | TGTGCCAGCACCCCCTCGGGGGGCAATCAGCCCCAGCATTTT | CASTPSGGNQPQHF
TRBJ2-7 | NA | NA | TRBV5-5 | TGTGCCAGCAGCTTGGTTGTACCGCCAGGGGAGCAGTACTTC | CASSLVVPPGEQYF
TRBJ2-2 | NA | once | TRBV11-3 | TGTGCCAGCAGCTTAGTTTCCGGCACCGGGGAGCTGTTTTTT | CASSLVSGTGELFF
TRBJ1-4 | NA | NA | TRBV29-1 | TGCAGCGTTGAAGAATCCGGTTCTGAAAAACTGTTTTTT | CSVEESGSEKLFF
TRBJ2-7 | NA | NA | TRBV19 | TGTGCCAGTAGTATCAGTGGACAGTCTAACTACGAGCAGTACTTC | CASSISGQSNYEQYF
TRBJ2-5 | TRBD2 | few | TRBV11-2 | TGTGCCAGCAGCTTAACCAGGTCTAGCGGCACCCAAGAGACCCAGTACTTC | CASSLTRSSGTQETQYF